This T cell receptor beta chain derives from a study of blood T cells in healthy people across ages. Study-wide results and limits: Conclusively comparing naive with antigen-experienced cells was impossible with unsorted PBMCs.

The V end was cut by 2 bases, the J end by 4 bases, with 14 bases between. CDR1 and CDR2 (germline): SQVTM, ANQGSEA. This CDR3 has 14 residues. The authors ran a second PCR of about 6 to 12 cycles using a sample-barcoded 5' primer and a J-beta primer mix. TCRdb reanalysed the 5' RACE reads using MiXCR and keeps one entry per CDR3 protein. The sample consists of approximately 1.5 million distinct CDR3 sequences, approximately 39% of them appearing once. Donors ranged from roughly 6 to 90 years old and were healthy Caucasians in Russia. The total RNA that was extracted per sample amounted to at least 5 micrograms. This clonotype was seen just once. The target antigen is unknown.

The origin of this receptor is a woman in her late teens or twenties in good health. What was sequenced was blood. V gene TRBV29-1 combines with J gene TRBJ1-2, with D possibly matching TRBD1 (5 bases). The CDR3 sequence is CSVEPRVARYGYTF. CDR3 DNA sequence: TGCAGCGTTGAACCCAGGGTCGCGCGCTATGGCTACACCTTC.